Below are 20 T cell receptor beta chains sequenced from a single sample in a study of T cell repertoires in cytomegalovirus infection. MiXCR, run by TCRdb on the reads, gives a single entry per CDR3 protein. This table has approximately 180,000 distinct CDR3 sequences, approximately 19% appearing once. The sample was PBMCs. These receptors originate from a human donor in good health (CMV status not recorded). Some clones in this sample may be carry-over from other donors' samples.

V usage is TRBV20-1 and J usage is TRBJ2-7; maybe TRBD1 (5 bases). The CDR3 is 14 amino acids. Trimming pared 3 bases from V and 4 bases from J, leaving 16 bases between. Germline-derived CDR1 and CDR2 are DFQATT and SNEGSKA (reference sequence). Written as DNA, the CDR3 is TGCAGTGCTAGTGACCACGGACACCCATACGAGCAGTACTTC. It translates to CSASDHGHPYEQYF.

This clonotype was seen only a few times. The chain links TRBV28 to TRBJ1-1; D gene ambiguous. The CDR3 sequence is 12 residues long. Germline V CDR1 and CDR2: MDHEN, SYDVKM. Trimming left V 3 bases short and J 8 bases short, with 10 bases between. The CDR3 bases are TGTGCCAGCAGTTTCTTACTTGGAGAAGCTTTCTTT. Residues: CASSFLLGEAFF.

V gene TRBV20-1 combines with J gene TRBJ2-1; D not resolved. With 4 bases removed from V and 0 bases from J, the gap between germline ends came to 10 bases. Germline loops: CDR1 DFQATT, CDR2 SNEGSKA (reference sequence). The CDR3 is 14 residues long. As DNA, the CDR3 is TGCAGTGCTACCGTCGGGCCCTCCTACAATGAGCAGTTCTTC. This sequence encodes CSATVGPSYNEQFF.

This clonotype has ten or more counts. The rearrangement links TRBV7-8 to TRBJ2-7, with D possibly matching TRBD2 (5 bases). CDR3 size: 14 residues. V lost 2 bases to trimming and J lost 7 bases, with 15 bases between them. The germline V gene has CDR1 SGHVS and CDR2 FQNEAQ. The CDR3 here is CASSLRLGAAEQYF. The DNA of the CDR3 is TGTGCCAGCAGCTTAAGACTGGGAGCGGCTGAGCAGTACTTC.

About this clonotype: Just one base apart from a much larger clone, this may be a read error. V usage is TRBV7-3 and J usage is TRBJ2-1; D possibly corresponds to TRBD1 (6 bases). V lost 9 bases, J lost 1 base, and 16 bases lay in between. The germline gives CDR1 SGHTA, CDR2 FQGTGA. CDR3 length equals 15 residues. The CDR3 loop reads CARSLETGSYNEQFF. CDR3 bases: TGTGCCAGAAGCCTAGAGACAGGTTCCTACAATGAGCAGTTCTTC.

The sample holds many counts of this clonotype. In DNA, the CDR3 is TGTGCCAGCAGCGTTCAGGGACTAGCCACAGATACGCAGTATTTT. Translating it yields CASSVQGLATDTQYF. This rearrangement joins TRBV11-2 to TRBJ2-3; 9 bases fit TRBD2. The CDR3 totals 15 residues. V shed 5 bases, J shed 2 bases, and the junction held 5 bases outside the gene matches. Germline CDR1 SGHAT, CDR2 FQNNGV. Based on the CDR3 plus reference TRBV11-2 and TRBJ2-3, the full variable domain is EAGVAQSPRYKIIEKRQSVAFWCNPISGHATLYWYQQILGQGPKLLIQFQNNGVVDDSQLPKDRFSAERLKGVDSTLKIQPAKLEDSAVYLCASSVQGLATDTQYFGPGTRLTVL.

This clonotype was counted ten times or more. The gene calls are TRBV5-1 and TRBJ2-7; TRBD1 might be the D (6 bases). The CDR3 covers 15 residues. Trimming removed 4 bases at V and 2 bases at J, with 16 bases between. The germline gives CDR1 SGHRS, CDR2 YFSETQ. The CDR3 loop reads CASSPGRGVAYEQYF. The CDR3 nucleotides are TGCGCCAGCAGCCCGGGCAGGGGTGTTGCCTACGAGCAGTACTTC.

Comments on this clonotype: This clone may be a read error of a much larger clone one base away. J is TRBJ1-6 and V is TRBV6-1; D remains ambiguous. Germline CDR1 is MNHNS and CDR2 is SASEGT. This CDR3 has 15 residues. The CDR3 DNA reads TGTGCCAGCAGTGAAGCGCAAGGTTATAATTCACCCCTCCTCTTT. This encodes CASSEAQGYNSPLLF.

With respect to this clonotype: A read error may produce the germline difference seen at one junction end. The chain couples TRBV7-4 to TRBJ2-1; no definite D call. Germline V lookup: CDR1 SGHVT, CDR2 SQSDAQ. This CDR3 is built from 13 residues. The CDR3 DNA is TGTGCCAGCAGCTTTCAAGGATTTGATGAGCATTTCTTC. Its translation: CASSFQGFDEHFF.

This clonotype has only a few counts. The J gene is TRBJ1-2, the V gene TRBV2; tentative D call: TRBD1 (6 bases). From germline, CDR1 is SNHLY and CDR2 FYNNEI. The CDR3 runs 15 residues. V was shortened by 8 bases and J by 7 bases, with 23 bases between the two germline ends. CDR3 bases: TGTGCCAGCGTCGTCGATTTGTCAGGGGCCTCTGGCTACACCTTC. Its translation is CASVVDLSGASGYTF.

The table lists this clonotype with many counts. This rearrangement joins TRBV20-1 to TRBJ2-7, with D uncertain. CDR1 and CDR2 (germline): DFQATT, SNEGSKA (reference sequence). This CDR3 contains 13 residues. Trimming left V 6 bases short and J 0 bases short, with 12 bases between. The CDR3 spells CSAHGPLSYEQYF. As DNA, the CDR3 is TGCAGTGCCCATGGCCCCCTCTCCTACGAGCAGTACTTC.

The chain has TRBV5-1 and TRBJ2-2; weak D call: TRBD1 (5 bases). Trimming cost V 4 bases and J 2 bases, with 15 bases left between them. This CDR3 comprises 16 residues. CDR1 and CDR2 from the germline V gene are SGHRS and YFSETQ. The CDR3 loop reads CASSPAGLANTGELFF. In nucleotides, the CDR3 is TGCGCCAGCAGCCCGGCAGGGTTGGCCAACACCGGGGAGCTGTTTTTT.

There are a few counts of this clonotype. The rearrangement links TRBV7-9 to TRBJ2-1, with D tentatively TRBD1 or TRBD2 (5 bases each). Germline V lookup: CDR1 SEHNR, CDR2 FQNEAQ (reference sequence). This CDR3 spans 16 amino acids. V was shortened by 1 base and J by 10 bases, with 20 bases between the two germline ends. The CDR3 nucleotides are TGTGCCAGCAGCTTAGGCCTCCGGGGCCTGTGGGGCGAGCAGTTCTTC. Its translation is CASSLGLRGLWGEQFF.

The J gene is TRBJ1-4, the V gene TRBV7-9, with D unclear. The CDR3 length is 14 residues. Germline CDR1 reads SEHNR; CDR2 reads FQNEAQ (reference sequence). V lost 1 base and J lost 5, with 8 bases in between. The CDR3 sequence is CASSLGQENEKLFF. CDR3 nucleotides: TGTGCCAGCAGCTTAGGGCAGGAAAATGAAAAACTGTTTTTT.

The CDR3 bases are TGTGCCAGCAGAGGGACTAGCGGGAATTGCAATGAGCAGTTCTTC. It codes for CASRGTSGNCNEQFF. The chain combines TRBV2 with TRBJ2-1, with 13 bases fitting TRBD2. The CDR3 has 15 amino acids. Losses at the gene ends were 6 bases for V and 6 bases for J; bases not matched to a gene: 5. Per germline, CDR1 SNHLY and CDR2 FYNNEI.

This clonotype was observed at least ten times. The V call is TRBV7-6, the J call TRBJ1-3; TRBD1 matches 7 bases. The CDR3 length is 15 residues. V was clipped by 9 bases and J by 4 bases; unmatched bases: 12. Germline CDR1 SGHVS, CDR2 FNYEAQ. CDR3 region: CASSGGRGKGNTIYF. The CDR3 DNA reads TGTGCCAGTTCTGGGGGCAGGGGGAAAGGAAACACCATATATTTT.

This clonotype was recorded a few times. The chain joins TRBV6-1 to TRBJ2-7; D is uncertain. CDR3 length: 13 residues. Per germline, CDR1 MNHNS and CDR2 SASEGT. Deletions cut 5 bases from V and 7 bases from J, with 15 bases between. CDR3 bases: TGTGCCAGCAGTTCCCGGAGCTCCGTTGAGCAGTACTTC. Its translation: CASSSRSSVEQYF.

The gene calls are TRBV12-5 and TRBJ2-6; D is ambiguous. The CDR3 runs to 13 residues. Per germline, CDR1 LGHNT and CDR2 FRNRAP. Trimming pared 3 bases from V and 1 base from J, leaving 1 base between. CDR3 sequence (DNA): TGTGCTAGTGGTTTTTCTGGGGCCAACGTCCTGACTTTC. It yields the protein CASGFSGANVLTF. The full variable domain, with the rest looked up from reference TRBV12-5 and TRBJ2-6, is DARVTQTPRHKVTEMGQEVTMRCQPILGHNTVFWYRQTMMQGLELLAYFRNRAPLDDSGMPKDRFSAEMPDATLATLKIQPSEPRDSAVYFCASGFSGANVLTFGAGSRLTVL.

The CDR3 sequence is CASSLPLGLADSTDTQYF. In DNA form, the CDR3 reads TGCGCCAGCAGCTTACCCTTAGGGCTAGCGGATAGCACAGATACGCAGTATTTT. This chain connects TRBV5-1 to TRBJ2-3, with TRBD2 matching over 7 bases. CDR3 size: 18 residues. The trim removed 2 bases at V and 0 bases at J, leaving 12 bases unmatched. Germline loops: CDR1 SGHRS, CDR2 YFSETQ.

The sample holds many counts of this clonotype. The chain links TRBV5-1 to TRBJ2-1, with a weak D call TRBD1 (5 bases). Germline loops: CDR1 SGHRS, CDR2 YFSETQ. CDR3 size: 13 residues. Trimming cost V 4 bases and J 7 bases, with 12 bases left between them. Here the CDR3 DNA reads TGCGCCAGCAGCCCGCCAGGGAATAATGAGCAGTTCTTC. It specifies CASSPPGNNEQFF.